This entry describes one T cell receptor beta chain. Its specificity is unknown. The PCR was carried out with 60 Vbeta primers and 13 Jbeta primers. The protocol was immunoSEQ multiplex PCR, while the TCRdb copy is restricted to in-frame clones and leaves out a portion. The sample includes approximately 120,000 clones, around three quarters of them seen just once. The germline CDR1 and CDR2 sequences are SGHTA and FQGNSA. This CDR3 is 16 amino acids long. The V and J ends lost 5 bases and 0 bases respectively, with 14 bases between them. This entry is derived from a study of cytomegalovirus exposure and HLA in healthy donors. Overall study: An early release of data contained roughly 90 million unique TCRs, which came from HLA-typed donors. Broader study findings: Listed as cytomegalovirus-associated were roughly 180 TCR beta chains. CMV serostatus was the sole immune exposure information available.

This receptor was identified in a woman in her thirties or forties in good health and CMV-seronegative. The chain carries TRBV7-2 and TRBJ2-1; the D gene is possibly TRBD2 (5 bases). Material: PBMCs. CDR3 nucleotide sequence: TGTGCCAGCAGCCCCACGAGCGGATTCTCCTACAATGAGCAGTTCTTC. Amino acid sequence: CASSPTSGFSYNEQFF. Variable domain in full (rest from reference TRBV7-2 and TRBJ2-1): GAGVSQSPSNKVTEKGKDVELRCDPISGHTALYWYRQSLGQGLEFLIYFQGNSAPDKSGLPSDRFSAERTGGSVSTLTIQRTQQEDSAVYLCASSPTSGFSYNEQFFGPGTRLTVL.